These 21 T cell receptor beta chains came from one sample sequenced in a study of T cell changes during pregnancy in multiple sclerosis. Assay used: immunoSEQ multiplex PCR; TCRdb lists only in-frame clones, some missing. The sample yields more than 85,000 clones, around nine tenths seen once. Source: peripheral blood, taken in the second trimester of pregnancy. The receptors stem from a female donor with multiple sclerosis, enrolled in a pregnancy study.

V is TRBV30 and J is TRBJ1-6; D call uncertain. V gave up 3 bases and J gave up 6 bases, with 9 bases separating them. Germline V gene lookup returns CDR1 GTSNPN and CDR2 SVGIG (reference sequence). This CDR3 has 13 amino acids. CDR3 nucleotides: TGTGCCTGGAGCCCGGGGTTTAATTCACCCCTCCACTTT. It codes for CAWSPGFNSPLHF.

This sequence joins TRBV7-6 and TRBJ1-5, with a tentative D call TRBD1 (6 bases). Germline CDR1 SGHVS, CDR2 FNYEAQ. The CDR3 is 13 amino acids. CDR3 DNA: TGTGAATCCCCGAGGACAGAGAATCAGCCCCAGCATTTT. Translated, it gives CESPRTENQPQHF.

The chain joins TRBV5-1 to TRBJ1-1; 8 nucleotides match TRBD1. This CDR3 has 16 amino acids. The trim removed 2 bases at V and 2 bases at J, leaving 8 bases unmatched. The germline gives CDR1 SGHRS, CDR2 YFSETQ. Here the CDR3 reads CASSLSTGAGNTEAFF. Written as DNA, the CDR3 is TGCGCCAGCAGCTTATCGACAGGGGCTGGTAACACTGAAGCTTTCTTT.

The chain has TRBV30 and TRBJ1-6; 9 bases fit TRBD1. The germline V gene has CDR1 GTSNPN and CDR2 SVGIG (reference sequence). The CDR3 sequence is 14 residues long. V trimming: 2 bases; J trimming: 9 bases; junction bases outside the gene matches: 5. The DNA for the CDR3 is TGTGCCTGGAGTCCCCGACAGGGGGGTTCACCCCTCCACTTT. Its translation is CAWSPRQGGSPLHF.

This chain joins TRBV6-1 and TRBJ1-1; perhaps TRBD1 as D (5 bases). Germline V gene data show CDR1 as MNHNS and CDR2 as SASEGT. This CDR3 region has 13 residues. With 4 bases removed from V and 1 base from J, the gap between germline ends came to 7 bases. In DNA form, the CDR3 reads TGTGCCAGCAGTGGACAGCGGAACACTGAAGCTTTCTTT. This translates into CASSGQRNTEAFF.

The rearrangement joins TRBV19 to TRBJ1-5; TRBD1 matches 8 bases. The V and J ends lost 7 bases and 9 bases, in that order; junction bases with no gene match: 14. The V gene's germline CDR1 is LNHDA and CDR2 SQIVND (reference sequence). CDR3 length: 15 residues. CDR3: CASMGTGSVGGPQHF. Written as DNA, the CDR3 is TGTGCCAGTATGGGGACAGGATCTGTGGGGGGGCCCCAGCATTTT.

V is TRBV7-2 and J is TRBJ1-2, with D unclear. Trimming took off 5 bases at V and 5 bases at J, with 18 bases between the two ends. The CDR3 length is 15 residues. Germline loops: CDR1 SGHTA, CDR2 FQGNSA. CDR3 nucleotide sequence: TGTGCCAGCAGCCCCCCCGGGGTTGTAAGGTATGGCTACACCTTC. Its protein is CASSPPGVVRYGYTF.

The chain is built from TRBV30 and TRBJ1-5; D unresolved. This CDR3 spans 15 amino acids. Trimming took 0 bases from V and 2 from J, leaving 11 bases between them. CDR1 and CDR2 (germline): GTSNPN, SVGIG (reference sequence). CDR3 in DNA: TGTGCCTGGAGTGTTCCGGTGGGAGGCAATCAGCCCCAGCATTTT. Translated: CAWSVPVGGNQPQHF.

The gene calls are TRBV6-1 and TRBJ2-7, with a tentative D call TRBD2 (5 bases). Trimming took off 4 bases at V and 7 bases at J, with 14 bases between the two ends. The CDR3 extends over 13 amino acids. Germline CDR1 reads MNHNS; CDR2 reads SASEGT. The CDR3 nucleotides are TGTGCCAGCAGTGCGTTACCTTCGGGAGAGCAGTACTTC. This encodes CASSALPSGEQYF.

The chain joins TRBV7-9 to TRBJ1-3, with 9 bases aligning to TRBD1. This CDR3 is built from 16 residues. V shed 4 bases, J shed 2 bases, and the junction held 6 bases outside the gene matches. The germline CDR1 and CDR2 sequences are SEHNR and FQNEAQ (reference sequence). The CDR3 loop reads CASSYGTGLAGNTIYF. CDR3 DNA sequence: TGTGCCAGCAGCTACGGGACAGGGCTGGCTGGAAACACCATATATTTT.

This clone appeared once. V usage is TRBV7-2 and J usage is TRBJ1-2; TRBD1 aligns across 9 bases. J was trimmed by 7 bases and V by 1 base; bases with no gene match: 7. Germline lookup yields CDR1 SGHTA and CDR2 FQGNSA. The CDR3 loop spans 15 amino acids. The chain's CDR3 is CASSLDTQGAAGYTF. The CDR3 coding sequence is TGTGCCAGCAGCTTAGATACACAGGGGGCCGCTGGCTACACCTTC.

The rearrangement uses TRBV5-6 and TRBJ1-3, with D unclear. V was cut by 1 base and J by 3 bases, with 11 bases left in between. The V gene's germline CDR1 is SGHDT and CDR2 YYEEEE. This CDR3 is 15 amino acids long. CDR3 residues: CASSLSGVRGNTIYF. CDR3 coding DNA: TGTGCCAGCAGCTTGTCCGGGGTCCGTGGAAACACCATATATTTT.

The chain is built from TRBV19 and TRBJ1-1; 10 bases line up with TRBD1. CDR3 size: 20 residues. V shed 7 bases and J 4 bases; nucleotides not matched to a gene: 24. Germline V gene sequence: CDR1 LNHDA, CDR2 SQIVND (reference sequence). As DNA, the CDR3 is TGTGCCAGTACCCCCAGAGGATCGGGACAGGGGTCGAAATGGGGCACTGAAGCTTTCTTT. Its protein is CASTPRGSGQGSKWGTEAFF.

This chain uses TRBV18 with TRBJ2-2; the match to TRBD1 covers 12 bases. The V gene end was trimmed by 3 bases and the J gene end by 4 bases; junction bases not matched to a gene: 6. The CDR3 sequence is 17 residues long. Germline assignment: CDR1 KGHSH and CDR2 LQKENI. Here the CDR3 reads CASSPRDRGQSTGELFF. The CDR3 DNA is TGTGCCAGCTCACCTCGGGACAGGGGGCAGAGCACCGGGGAGCTGTTTTTT.

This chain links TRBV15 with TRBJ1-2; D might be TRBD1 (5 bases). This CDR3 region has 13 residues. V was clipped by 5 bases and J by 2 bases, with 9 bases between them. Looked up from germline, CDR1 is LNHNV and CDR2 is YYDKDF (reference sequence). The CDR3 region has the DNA TGTGCCACCAGCGGCGGGGCGAACTATGGCTACACCTTC. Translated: CATSGGANYGYTF.

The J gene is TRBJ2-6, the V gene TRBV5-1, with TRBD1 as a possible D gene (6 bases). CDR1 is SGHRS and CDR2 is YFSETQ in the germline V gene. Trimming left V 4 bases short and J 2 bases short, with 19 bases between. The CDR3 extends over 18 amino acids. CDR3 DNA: TGCGCCAGCAGCCCGAGGAAGCAGGGGAACACTGGGGCCAACGTCCTGACTTTC. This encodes CASSPRKQGNTGANVLTF.

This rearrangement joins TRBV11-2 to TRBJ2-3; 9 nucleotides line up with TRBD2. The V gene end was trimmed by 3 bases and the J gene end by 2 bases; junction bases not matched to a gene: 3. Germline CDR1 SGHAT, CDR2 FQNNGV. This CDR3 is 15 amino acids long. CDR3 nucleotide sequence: TGTGCCAGCAGCTTTAGCGGGAGAGTCACAGATACGCAGTATTTT. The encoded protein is CASSFSGRVTDTQYF.

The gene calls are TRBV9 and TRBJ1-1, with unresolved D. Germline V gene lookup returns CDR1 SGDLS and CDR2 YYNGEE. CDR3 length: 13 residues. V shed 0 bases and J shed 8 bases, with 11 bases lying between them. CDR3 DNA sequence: TGTGCCAGCAGCGTAGACCTGGGCGGGGAAGCTTTCTTT. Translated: CASSVDLGGEAFF.

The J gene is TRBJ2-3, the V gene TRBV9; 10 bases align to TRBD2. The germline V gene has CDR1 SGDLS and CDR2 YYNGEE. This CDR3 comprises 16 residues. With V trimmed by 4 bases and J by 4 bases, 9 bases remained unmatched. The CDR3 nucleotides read TGTGCCAGCAGCCCCCTAGCGGGAGAGAGAGCAGATACGCAGTATTTT. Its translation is CASSPLAGERADTQYF.

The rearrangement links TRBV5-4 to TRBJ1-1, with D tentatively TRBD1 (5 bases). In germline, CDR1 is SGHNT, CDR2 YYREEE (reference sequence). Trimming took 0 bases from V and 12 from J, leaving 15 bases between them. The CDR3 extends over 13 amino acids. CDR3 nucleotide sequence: TGTGCCAGCAGCTTGGCCGCGCAGGGTCTAACTTTCTTT. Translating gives CASSLAAQGLTFF.

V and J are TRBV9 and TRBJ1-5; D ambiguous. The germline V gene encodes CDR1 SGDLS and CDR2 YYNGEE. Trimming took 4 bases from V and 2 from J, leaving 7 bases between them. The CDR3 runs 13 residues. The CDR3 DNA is TGTGCCAGCAGCTTCGGGGGCAATCAGCCCCAGCATTTT. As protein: CASSFGGNQPQHF.